This T cell receptor beta chain derives from a study of CD8 T cells in Susac syndrome. V shed 5 bases and J shed 1 base, with 11 bases lying between them. This CDR3 is built from 14 residues. Germline CDR1 reads MDHEN; CDR2 reads SYDVKM. With random hexamers, 0.5 to 1 ug RNA was reverse transcribed. The TCR beta CDR3 was amplified by immunoSEQ multiplex PCR across 54 Vbeta, 13 Jbeta. Via MiXCR, TCRdb re-called the immunoSEQ multiplex PCR reads, giving one row per CDR3 protein. The profile covers hundreds of thousands of distinct CDR3 sequences, with approximately 85% appearing a single time and more than 0.09% taken by the ten largest. In regard to this clonotype: Its specificity is unknown.

The study, taken as a whole, reports: The study recognized that its TCR sequencing and HLA analysis covered a relatively small number of individuals.

Sequencing of TCR beta covered CD8+ and CD4+ T cells obtained from blood. The specimen sequenced was CD8+ T cells from PBMCs. The chain is built from TRBV28 and TRBJ1-1; D is unresolved. The clonotype was recovered from a human donor with multiple sclerosis. The DNA of the CDR3 is TGTGCCAGCAGTCCTCGGTCTGAGAACACTGAAGCTTTCTTT. Translation gives CASSPRSENTEAFF.